This T cell receptor beta chain was recorded in a study of CD8 T cells in Susac syndrome. Study-level results: Detection of Susac-specific public clones gave approximately 16 in total CD8+ repertoires and about 5 in CD8+ TEMRA repertoires.

With regard to this clonotype: Its antigen is as yet unknown.

With random hexamers, reverse transcription was performed on roughly 0.5 to 1 ug of RNA. TCRdb itself ran the immunoSEQ multiplex PCR reads through MiXCR, one entry per CDR3 protein. The data show about 130,000 distinct CDR3 sequences, with about 93% seen just once and about 0.19% held by the top ten. CDR1 is GTSNPN and CDR2 is SVGIG in the germline V gene (reference sequence). The CDR3 covers 11 residues. V dropped 4 bases and J dropped 4 bases, with 5 bases sitting between them. The receptor was derived from a human donor with Susac syndrome. The V and J genes are TRBV30 and TRBJ2-1; the D is unclear. Sequenced: CD8+ T cells from PBMCs. CDR3 amino acids: CAWTKYNEQFF. CDR3 DNA sequence: TGTGCCTGGACCAAATACAATGAGCAGTTCTTC.